This TCR beta chain comes out of a study of blood T cell repertoires in COVID-19. Whole-study context: The United States, Italy and Spain supplied acute and convalescent COVID-19 samples. T cells, B-cell-depleted T cells, or PBMCs supplied cDNA or gDNA.

Germline trimming cut 5 bases from V and 4 bases from J; bases unmatched to any gene: 8. The CDR3 sequence is 15 residues long. Germline CDR1 is KGHSH and CDR2 is LQKENI. This clone appeared once. Authors' methods: Amplification from reference gene primers served as the basis for estimated nucleated cell counts. Some clones are missing from TCRdb's copy, which holds only in-frame ones; the method was immunoSEQ multiplex PCR. Clonal size and the V and J genes are those of that table, whereas D and trimming came from the DNA. The sample holds some 80,000 clones, approximately 81% seen once. The chain has TRBV18 and TRBJ1-1; 9 positions agree with TRBD1. This clonotype originated in a man aged 55 to 70 with COVID-19, enrolled during active disease. Source material: peripheral blood. The CDR3: CASSIRTGEGTEAFF. The CDR3 nucleotides read TGTGCCAGCTCAATACGGACAGGGGAGGGCACTGAAGCTTTCTTT.